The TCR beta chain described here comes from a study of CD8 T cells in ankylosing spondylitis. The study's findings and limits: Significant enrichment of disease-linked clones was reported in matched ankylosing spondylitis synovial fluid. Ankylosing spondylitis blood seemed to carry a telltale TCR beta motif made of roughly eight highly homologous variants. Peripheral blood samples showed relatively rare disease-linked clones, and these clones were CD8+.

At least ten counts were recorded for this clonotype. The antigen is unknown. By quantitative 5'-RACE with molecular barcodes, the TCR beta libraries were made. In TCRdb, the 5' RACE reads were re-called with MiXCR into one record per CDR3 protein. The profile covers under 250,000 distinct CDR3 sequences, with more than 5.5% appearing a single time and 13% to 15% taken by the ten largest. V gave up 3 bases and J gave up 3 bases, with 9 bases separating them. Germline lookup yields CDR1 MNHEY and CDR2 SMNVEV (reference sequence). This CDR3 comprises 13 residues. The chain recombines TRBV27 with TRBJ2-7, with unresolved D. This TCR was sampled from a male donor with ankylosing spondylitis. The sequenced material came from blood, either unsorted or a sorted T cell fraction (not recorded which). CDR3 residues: CASSLGQHYEQYF. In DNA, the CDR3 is TGTGCCAGCAGTTTGGGCCAACACTACGAGCAGTACTTC.